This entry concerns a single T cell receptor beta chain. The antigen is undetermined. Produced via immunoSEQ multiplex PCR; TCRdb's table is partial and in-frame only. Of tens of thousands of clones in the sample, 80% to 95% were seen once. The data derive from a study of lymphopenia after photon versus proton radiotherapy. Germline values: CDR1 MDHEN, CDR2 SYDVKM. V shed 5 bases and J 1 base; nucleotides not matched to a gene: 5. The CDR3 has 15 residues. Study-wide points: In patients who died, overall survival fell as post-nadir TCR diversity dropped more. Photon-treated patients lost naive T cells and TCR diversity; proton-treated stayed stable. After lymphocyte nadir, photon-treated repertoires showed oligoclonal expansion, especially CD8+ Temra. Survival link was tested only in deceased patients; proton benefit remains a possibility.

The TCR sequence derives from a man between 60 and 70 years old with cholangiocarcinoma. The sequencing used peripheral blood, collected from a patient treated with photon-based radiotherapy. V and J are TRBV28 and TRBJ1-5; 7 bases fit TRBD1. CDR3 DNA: TGTGCCAGCAGTCAGCCGGGACAGAGCAATCAGCCCCAGCATTTT. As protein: CASSQPGQSNQPQHF.